The present TCR beta chain was sequenced within a study of cytotoxic CD8 clonotypes in ibrutinib-treated CLL. Study-level points and caveats: Clonality went up at the time of ibrutinib response, stayed stable in sustained remission, and later dropped back toward its baseline level at progression. Among the clonotypes, public ones were uncommon and contracted or held stable on treatment.

Turning to this clone: Its antigen is unknown.

V was pared by 5 bases and J by 4 bases, with 11 bases between. The CDR3 is 13 residues long. Per germline, CDR1 SGHVS and CDR2 FNYEAQ. Sequencing was performed with immunoSEQ multiplex PCR; in TCRdb, only in-frame clones are kept and a portion is missing. There are about 200,000 clones in the sample; 79% occur only once, and 11% lies in the top ten. Sequenced here: PBMCs, sampled after 12 months of ibrutinib treatment. The V and J genes are TRBV7-6 and TRBJ2-5, with D perhaps being TRBD1 or TRBD2 (5 bases each). The sequence came from a human donor with chronic lymphocytic leukemia. The DNA for the CDR3 is TGTGCCAGCAGCCTGGGGACGCGAGAGACCCAGTACTTC. It is translated as CASSLGTRETQYF.